The 21 T cell receptor beta chains given below trace back to one sample, sequenced in a study of blood T cells in healthy people across ages (dated by TCRdb to about 2015). Receptors were amplified or captured by 5' RACE. The data were produced on an Illumina HiSeq 2500. A second PCR of 7 to 11 cycles was run with a J-beta primer mix and a sample-barcoded 5' primer. TCRdb reran the public reads through fastp at Q25 and MiXCR, keeping productive beta chains. Rows are unified per CDR3 protein, each entry keeping the most common DNA and genes. This sample gives roughly 680,000 distinct CDR3 sequences in total; approximately 52% of them show up just once. Approximately 12% of the sample rests with the top ten. The sequenced sample consisted of blood. The receptors here all came from a woman of 80 years or more in good health.

There are many counts of this clonotype. The chain combines TRBV5-1 with TRBJ2-7; 7 bases are a match to TRBD1. The CDR3 extends over 13 amino acids. V shed 5 bases and J 3 bases; nucleotides not matched to a gene: 5. CDR1 is SGHRS, CDR2 YFSETQ, per germline. In DNA form, the CDR3 reads TGCGCCAGCAGTCGCCGGGACAGCTACGAGCAGTACTTC. Protein sequence: CASSRRDSYEQYF.

This clonotype came up many times. The chain has TRBV5-1 and TRBJ1-2; possible D gene TRBD1, 6 bases. Germline values: CDR1 SGHRS, CDR2 YFSETQ. The CDR3 has 16 amino acids. With 1 base removed from V and 4 bases from J, the gap between germline ends came to 17 bases. CDR3 in amino acids: CASSLSRGAKGYGYTF. CDR3 nucleotides: TGCGCCAGCAGCTTGAGTCGGGGGGCGAAAGGCTATGGCTACACCTTC.

As for this clonotype: This may come from a read error, since a much larger clone is one base off. The chain recombines TRBV3-1 with TRBJ2-2; D not certain. The CDR3 covers 13 residues. The germline V gene encodes CDR1 LGHDT and CDR2 YNNKEL (reference sequence). The CDR3 bases are TGTGCCAACAGCCTAGTAAAAACCGGGGAGCTGTTTTTT. Translated, it gives CANSLVKTGELFF.

The chain combines TRBV2 with TRBJ1-5; 9 nucleotides align to TRBD1. The CDR3 totals 15 residues. V trimming: 9 bases; J trimming: 0 bases; junction bases outside the gene matches: 6. Per the germline V gene, CDR1 is SNHLY and CDR2 is FYNNEI. The CDR3 loop reads CASRDRERSNQPQHF. In DNA, the CDR3 is TGTGCCAGTCGGGACAGGGAACGTAGCAATCAGCCCCAGCATTTT.

This clonotype was seen just once. A much larger clone differs by one base, so this may be a read error. The chain carries TRBV27 and TRBJ1-1, with D possibly TRBD1 on 6 matching bases. Trimming stripped 7 bases from V and 1 base from J, with 10 bases between. There are 13 residues in the CDR3. Germline V gene sequence: CDR1 MNHEY, CDR2 SMNVEV (reference sequence). For the CDR3, the DNA is TGTGCCAGCAAGACGACAGGGAACACTGAAGCTTTCTTT. Translation gives CASKTTGNTEAFF.

Remarks on this clonotype: A clone one base away is much larger, so this may be a read error. This rearrangement joins TRBV12-3 or TRBV12-4 to TRBJ1-2; the D gene is possibly TRBD1 (5 bases). The CDR3 has 15 residues. V was cut by 6 bases and J by 6 bases, with 20 bases left in between. The DNA for the CDR3 is TGTGCCAGCAGCGGGGGGGACCTGGGATTCCATGGCTACACCTTC. It is translated as CASSGGDLGFHGYTF.

This clonotype was detected a few times. This rearrangement joins TRBV11-2 to TRBJ2-7; D possibly uses TRBD1 or TRBD2 (5 bases each). V was trimmed by 5 bases and J by 2 bases, leaving 10 bases between them. The length of the CDR3 is 13 residues. Germline lookup yields CDR1 SGHAT and CDR2 FQNNGV. CDR3 DNA: TGTGCCAGCAGCCACGTGGGGGCCTACGAGCAGTACTTC. Its protein product is CASSHVGAYEQYF.

The chain carries TRBV3-1 and TRBJ2-3; D call uncertain. Germline V gives CDR1 LGHDT, CDR2 YNNKEL (reference sequence). This CDR3 has 16 amino acids. Trimming shortened V by 1 base and J by 0 bases, and 11 bases separated the two germline ends. The CDR3 nucleotides are TGTGCCAGCAGCCAAGCTGTTGATACTAGCACAGATACGCAGTATTTT. Its protein is CASSQAVDTSTDTQYF.

The CDR3 loop reads CASSPTRTGISYEQYF. The CDR3 DNA reads TGCGCCAGCAGCCCAACCCGGACAGGGATCTCCTACGAGCAGTACTTC. J is TRBJ2-7 and V is TRBV5-1; 8 bases are shared with TRBD1. The germline V gene has CDR1 SGHRS and CDR2 YFSETQ. Germline trimming cut 4 bases from V and 0 bases from J; bases unmatched to any gene: 9. The CDR3 runs to 16 residues.

The rearrangement links TRBV2 to TRBJ1-2; no firm D call. Germline V gene sequence: CDR1 SNHLY, CDR2 FYNNEI. Trimming removed 4 bases from V and 7 bases from J, with 16 bases in between. This CDR3 spans 14 amino acids. The DNA of the CDR3 is TGTGCCAGCAGTGGCCCCGCCAAGGGAGCTGGCTACACCTTC. Its protein is CASSGPAKGAGYTF.

This clonotype came up a few times. This chain joins TRBV20-1 and TRBJ1-5; D perhaps matches TRBD1 (6 bases). The CDR3 totals 14 residues. Germline CDR1 is DFQATT and CDR2 is SNEGSKA (reference sequence). V lost 3 bases, J lost 10 bases, and 19 bases lay in between. CDR3 nucleotide sequence: TGCAGTGCTAGCGGGAGGACAGACTCAGAACCCCAGCATTTT. The encoded protein is CSASGRTDSEPQHF.

As DNA, the CDR3 is TGTGCCAGCAGTGAGTTCGGGACAGGGACTCAGCCCCAGCATTTT. It encodes CASSEFGTGTQPQHF. The chain joins TRBV6-1 to TRBJ1-5, with 9 bases fitting TRBD1. V shed 3 bases and J 6 bases; nucleotides not matched to a gene: 6. In germline, CDR1 is MNHNS, CDR2 SASEGT. The CDR3 contains 15 residues.

The sample holds one count of this clonotype. A much larger clone lies a single base off, so this may be a read error. The chain links TRBV4-1 to TRBJ2-7, with TRBD2 matching 7 bases. Losses at the gene ends were 1 base for V and 7 bases for J; bases not matched to a gene: 16. This CDR3 contains 17 residues. Germline values: CDR1 MGHRA, CDR2 YSYEKL. This chain's CDR3 is CASSQGMASGLYNEQYF. The CDR3 DNA follows: TGCGCCAGCAGCCAAGGAATGGCTAGCGGACTGTACAATGAGCAGTACTTC.

The CDR3 region has the DNA TGCAGTGCTAGATCCGACCGACTAGCGGGGGGGCTTCCGAATGAGCAGTTCTTC. It codes for CSARSDRLAGGLPNEQFF. This chain links TRBV20-1 with TRBJ2-1; 14 bases map to TRBD2. This CDR3 is built from 18 residues. V was pared by 2 bases and J by 7 bases, with 13 bases of the junction left unmatched. CDR1 is DFQATT, CDR2 SNEGSKA, per germline (reference sequence).

This clonotype was observed a few times. This chain uses TRBV29-1 with TRBJ2-1; 9 bases match TRBD1. CDR1 SQVTM and CDR2 ANQGSEA come from the germline V gene. Trimming removed 6 bases from V and 2 bases from J; junction bases left unmatched: 8. The CDR3 consists of 15 residues. CDR3 nucleotide sequence: TGCAGCGTCCGGAGAGGGACAGGGACCTACAATGAGCAGTTCTTC. Translation: CSVRRGTGTYNEQFF.

About this clonotype itself: Mismatch with germline at one junction end may stem from a read error. J is TRBJ2-5 and V is TRBV28; TRBD1 agrees at 9 bases. The DNA end favors TRBJ2-7, so the J call may be wrong. There are 15 residues in the CDR3. The germline gives CDR1 MDHEN, CDR2 SYDVKM. CDR3 region: CVSSSSGTGYYEQYF. For the CDR3, the DNA is TGTGTCAGCAGTTCCTCCGGGACAGGGTACTACGAGCAGTACTTC.

The chain links TRBV5-1 to TRBJ1-1; 7 nucleotides match TRBD1. In germline, CDR1 is SGHRS, CDR2 YFSETQ. Trimming at V came to 0 bases and at J to 4 bases, leaving 6 bases not matched to a gene. The length of the CDR3 is 15 residues. CDR3 amino acids: CASSLVGGGVTEAFF. For the CDR3, the DNA is TGCGCCAGCAGCTTGGTGGGAGGGGGCGTCACTGAAGCTTTCTTT.

This clonotype appeared a few times. The V gene is TRBV28, the J gene TRBJ1-6, with 9 bases matching TRBD1. V lost 5 bases to trimming and J lost 4 bases; unmatched junction nucleotides: 3. In germline, CDR1 is MDHEN, CDR2 SYDVKM. CDR3 length equals 15 residues. The DNA for the CDR3 is TGTGCCAGCAGTCCCGGGACAGGGTATAATTCACCCCTCCACTTT. The encoded protein is CASSPGTGYNSPLHF. Supplemented by reference TRBV28 and TRBJ1-6, the full variable domain reads DVKVTQSSRYLVKRTGEKVFLECVQDMDHENMFWYRQDPGLGLRLIYFSYDVKMKEKGDIPEGYSVSREKKERFSLILESASTNQTSMYLCASSPGTGYNSPLHFGNGTRLTVT.

This clonotype has at least ten counts. The CDR3 nucleotides read TGTGCCAGCAGCTTCGAGCCCGCCTACAATGAGCAGTTCTTC. Its protein is CASSFEPAYNEQFF. The chain has TRBV11-2 and TRBJ2-1, with D unclear. V lost 3 bases and J 2 bases, leaving 8 bases between the germline ends. The germline V gene encodes CDR1 SGHAT and CDR2 FQNNGV. The CDR3 runs to 14 residues.

At least ten counts were recorded for this clonotype. The V and J genes are TRBV28 and TRBJ1-2, with a weak D call TRBD1 (5 bases). Germline loops: CDR1 MDHEN, CDR2 SYDVKM. The length of the CDR3 is 11 residues. The CDR3 region is CGIGTAYGYTF. In nucleotides, the CDR3 is TGTGGAATAGGGACGGCCTATGGCTACACCTTC.

The V call is TRBV10-3, the J call TRBJ2-7; no clear D gene. The germline V and J ends were trimmed by 3 bases and 0 bases, with 3 bases remaining between them. This CDR3 comprises 12 residues. Per the germline V gene, CDR1 is ENHRY and CDR2 is SYGVKD. The CDR3 bases are TGTGCCATCAGTGACTACTCCTACGAGCAGTACTTC. Protein sequence: CAISDYSYEQYF.